This T cell receptor (gamma chain) was obtained from a study of Vδ1+ human thymocytes (dated by TCRdb to 2017 to 2018). Context from the whole study: mRNA-level TRG and TRD CDR3 repertoires of highly purified Vdelta1+ thymocytes from young children were characterised as a data resource. Earlier work had validated the multiplex-based CDR3 amplicon strategy against 5'RACE-based methods for generating CDR3 amplicons.

In regard to this clone: The specificity of this receptor is unknown. No base quality information exists; no much larger clone differs at one position.

RNA extraction was carried out with the RNeasy mini kit, and reverse transcription was then done using Superscript III. Multiplex PCR was used to generate CDR3 amplicons, with pooled V-gene forward primers and a constant-region reverse primer carrying Illumina adaptor overhangs. After gel purification, amplicons were indexed with Nextera index primers over around 8 extra PCR cycles and were then purified with AMPure XP beads. Libraries were sequenced on an Illumina MiSeq with paired-end 250 bp reads, dual indexing and around 20% PhiX spike-in. The paper's data handling went like this. Reads were quality checked with FastQC, and TRG read pairs were merged with ea-utils fastq-join. IMGT/HighV-QUEST was used to annotate the sequences, only productive sequences with an unambiguous V-gene assignment were kept, and clonotypes were defined as sequences sharing an identical CDR3 sequence. For downstream analysis, VDJtools 1.1.1, tcR 2.2.3, Treemap and vegan Shannon diversity in R 3.4.4 were used. Public reads were reanalyzed in TCRdb with CATT, and rows carrying the same DNA were merged afterwards. TCRdb assigned the V and J calls; the authors' analysis was not used. This sample comprises more than 9,000 gamma-chain clones, about 40% of them detected only once. Roughly 2% of the sample is taken by the ten largest.

CDR1 VTNTFY and CDR2 YDVSTARD are derived from the germline V gene (reference sequence). The CDR3 runs 11 amino acids, cysteine and phenylalanine included. CDR3 DNA only is kept here, 33 bases in frame from base 1. The junction shows trimming of 4 bases on V and 11 bases on J, and the gene matches do not reach 8 bases of it. Thymic samples were depleted of alphabeta T cells, then CD3+ TCRVdelta1+ TCRVdelta2- thymocytes were FACS-sorted. The purity of the sorted Vdelta1+ thymocytes fell between roughly 98% and 99.6%. The thymic specimens were obtained from several paediatric patients who were undergoing corrective cardiac surgery and ranged in age from roughly 5 days to 16 months. Thymic tissue was dispersed and mononuclear cells isolated on a Histopaque-1077 density gradient. The staining antibodies were anti-TCRVdelta1 clone TS8.2, anti-TCRVdelta2 clone B6, anti-CD3 clone HIT3a and anti-TCRalphabeta clone IP26.

What the study reported, not specific to this receptor: Donors shared many TRG clonotypes (up to roughly 6.9x10^3), but TRD repertoires were essentially private, with at most 130 shared. Despite high sort purity, around 20% of thymic TRD sequences were Vdelta2 (and few Vdelta3), unlike peripheral blood Vdelta1+ controls. The authors advised highly purified populations and single-cell validation, since unexpected Vdelta2 sequences could cause misinterpretation of bulk repertoire data. Because no clustering by age or sex was seen, donors were not stratified by age or sex in the analyses. In contrast to oligoclonal peripheral blood repertoires, thymic TRG and TRD repertoires appeared to be highly polyclonal with Gaussian CDR3 length distributions.

The rearrangement joined TRGV3 to TRGJ1 or TRGJ2. The J gene, left out of TCRdb, was set here by checking the DNA against germline. The sample consisted of Vdelta1+ gamma-delta thymocytes from the thymus. The cell subset or site label, as the study defines it: FACS-sorted CD3+ TCRalphabeta- TCRVdelta1+ TCRVdelta2- thymocytes. The receptor's source is a boy under three years old who had congenital heart surgery. The DNA sequence follows: TGTGCCACCTGGGATGATATGGAGAAACTCTTT. The resulting protein is CATWDDMEKLF.